This T cell receptor beta chain was identified in a study of blood T cell repertoires in COVID-19. Original data processing: How many nucleated cells were present was estimated from reference gene primer amplification. Profiled with immunoSEQ multiplex PCR; TCRdb holds only in-frame clones, not every one. That table supplies the V and J calls and clone size; D and trimming were determined from the DNA. In the table there are around 200,000 clones, around 86% of which are singletons. The receptor was derived from a man aged 35-49 years with acute COVID-19. Source material: PBMCs or T cells enriched from blood (not recorded which).

This chain's CDR3 is CSASASGNIQYF. CDR3 in DNA: TGCAGTGCTAGTGCTAGCGGCAACATTCAGTACTTC. The rearrangement uses TRBV20-1 and TRBJ2-4, with 7 bases aligning to TRBD2. CDR3 length: 12 amino acids. V gave up 3 bases and J gave up 7 bases; unmatched junction bases: 3. The germline V gene has CDR1 DFQATT and CDR2 SNEGSKA (reference sequence).